This T cell receptor (beta chain) was identified in a study of blood T cell repertoires in COVID-19. Assay used: immunoSEQ multiplex PCR; TCRdb lists only in-frame clones, some missing. The sample holds hundreds of thousands of clones, about 87% seen once. V was pared by 6 bases and J by 1 base, with 6 bases of the junction left unmatched. The CDR3 spans 15 residues. Germline V gene sequence: CDR1 MDHEN, CDR2 SYDVKM. This chain uses TRBV28 with TRBJ2-3; 8 bases are shared with TRBD2. The specimen was peripheral blood. This clonotype was obtained from a man between 18 and 29 years old with COVID-19, enrolled during active disease. The CDR3 region is CASSVGGGGTDTQYF. DNA of the CDR3: TGTGCCAGCAGCGTCGGGGGGGGTGGCACAGATACGCAGTATTTT.